The sequence of this T cell receptor (beta chain) was determined in a study of cytomegalovirus exposure and HLA in healthy donors. The study, taken as a whole, reports: Analysis was performed later, and it showed HLA-associated TCR beta chains to be more clonally expanded than equally common others. An assumption of roughly uniform sequencing depth across donors underlay the presence/absence analyses. The study put some 160 TCR beta chains on its list as cytomegalovirus-associated.

Note on this clone: The antigen is not known.

Germline V gene sequence: CDR1 SEHNR, CDR2 FQNEAQ (reference sequence). The CDR3 has 15 residues. V was clipped by 3 bases and J by 1 base; unmatched bases: 5. PCR was performed using 60 Vbeta and 13 Jbeta primers. Only in-frame clones appear in the TCRdb table, and some are missing; sequencing was by immunoSEQ multiplex PCR. The table shows some 80,000 clones, with over 70% occurring only once. The chain employs TRBV7-9 and TRBJ2-7, with TRBD1 identical over 8 bases. The clonotype comes from a man aged 35 to 55 in good health and CMV-seronegative. Sequences were obtained from PBMCs. The CDR3 reads CASSFRDRTSYEQYF. For the CDR3, the DNA is TGTGCCAGCAGCTTTCGGGACAGGACGTCCTACGAGCAGTACTTC.